These 21 T cell receptor beta chains were sequenced from one sample in a study of early T cells in non-severe SARS-CoV-2 infection. A single record per CDR3 protein comes from TCRdb applying MiXCR to the 5' RACE reads. The sample includes tens of thousands of distinct CDR3 sequences, around an eighth seen only once; the top ten take more than 3.5%. The source material was whole blood. Source of these receptors: an adult who was a healthcare worker with PCR-confirmed SARS-CoV-2 infection or an uninfected control (not recorded which).

V and J are TRBV5-6 and TRBJ2-2; either TRBD1 or TRBD2 may supply D (6 bases each). The CDR3 totals 16 residues. CDR1 and CDR2 (germline): SGHDT, YYEEEE. The ends were cut back, 5 bases at V and 0 bases at J, with 14 bases in the middle. The CDR3 reads CASSLPGDTNTGELFF. CDR3 coding DNA: TGTGCCAGCAGTCTTCCGGGGGACACGAACACCGGGGAGCTGTTTTTT.

V and J are TRBV7-9 and TRBJ1-2, with 7 nucleotides matching TRBD1. The CDR3 sequence is 14 residues long. J lost 4 bases, V lost 3 bases, and 5 bases had no gene match. Germline CDR1 SEHNR, CDR2 FQNEAQ (reference sequence). Here the CDR3 reads CASSFTRDSYGYTF. CDR3 DNA sequence: TGTGCCAGCAGCTTTACCCGGGACAGCTATGGCTACACCTTC.

On this clonotype itself: Since a much larger clone is just one base distant, this may be a read error. This chain joins TRBV20-1 and TRBJ1-6; no clear D. Trimming removed 3 bases from V and 11 bases from J, with 11 bases in between. The CDR3 has 12 residues. Looked up from germline, CDR1 is DFQATT and CDR2 is SNEGSKA (reference sequence). The CDR3 coding sequence is TGCAGTGCTAGGGACGCGGATCCACCCCTCCACTTT. It translates to CSARDADPPLHF.

There are a few counts of this clonotype. J is TRBJ2-1 and V is TRBV11-2; tentative D call: TRBD2 (7 bases). The CDR3 runs 15 residues. Trimming left V 0 bases short and J 3 bases short, with 9 bases between. The germline V gene encodes CDR1 SGHAT and CDR2 FQNNGV. CDR3 sequence: CASSLDGGLYNEQFF. The CDR3 DNA follows: TGTGCCAGCAGCTTAGACGGGGGGCTCTACAATGAGCAGTTCTTC.

This clonotype came up many times. This chain joins TRBV5-1 and TRBJ2-2; tentative D call: TRBD2 (5 bases). This CDR3 has 16 residues. Germline V gene lookup returns CDR1 SGHRS and CDR2 YFSETQ. Trimming removed 0 bases from V and 6 bases from J, with 15 bases in between. The CDR3 protein is CASSLGRAVEPGELFF. The CDR3 bases are TGCGCCAGCAGCTTGGGGAGAGCGGTCGAGCCCGGGGAGCTGTTTTTT.

V and J are TRBV2 and TRBJ1-4; D is possibly TRBD1 (5 bases). CDR1 SNHLY and CDR2 FYNNEI come from the germline V gene. The CDR3 covers 14 residues. V was cut by 4 bases and J by 8 bases, with 14 bases left in between. The CDR3 is CASSVGDVAEKLFF. CDR3 nucleotide sequence: TGTGCCAGCAGTGTGGGGGACGTTGCGGAAAAACTGTTTTTT.

This clonotype was found a few times. The chain combines TRBV7-2 with TRBJ2-1, with D possibly TRBD2 on 5 matching bases. Germline values: CDR1 SGHTA, CDR2 FQGNSA. The CDR3 consists of 12 residues. V dropped 6 bases and J dropped 9 bases, with 12 bases sitting between them. The CDR3 sequence is CASRLTSLEQFF. CDR3 coding DNA: TGTGCCAGCAGACTCACTAGTCTTGAGCAGTTCTTC.

This clonotype was observed a single time. A read error may produce the germline difference seen at one junction end. The V and J genes are TRBV11-2 and TRBJ1-1; D call uncertain. The CDR3 runs 12 residues. The germline V gene encodes CDR1 SGHAT and CDR2 FQNNGV. The DNA for the CDR3 is TGTGCCAACAGCCTCTCGGGCATGGAAGCTTTCTTT. Translating gives CANSLSGMEAFF. Together with reference TRBV11-2 and TRBJ1-1, the CDR3 gives the full variable domain: EAGVAQSPRYKIIEKRQSVAFWCNPISGHATLYWYQQILGQGPKLLIQFQNNGVVDDSQLPKDRFSAERLKGVDSTLKIQPAKLEDSAVYLCANSLSGMEAFFGQGTRLTVV.

The sample holds many counts of this clonotype. The chain links TRBV28 to TRBJ2-3; D remains ambiguous. V dropped 3 bases and J dropped 0 bases, with 10 bases sitting between them. The CDR3 covers 15 residues. Germline lookup yields CDR1 MDHEN and CDR2 SYDVKM. CDR3 in DNA: TGTGCCAGCAGTTTCGGCCAGGCTAGCACAGATACGCAGTATTTT. It specifies CASSFGQASTDTQYF.

This clonotype was detected only a few times. V and J are TRBV29-1 and TRBJ2-3, with D maybe TRBD2 (6 bases). CDR1 is SQVTM and CDR2 is ANQGSEA in the germline V gene. This CDR3 contains 15 residues. Trimming left V 4 bases short and J 3 bases short, with 17 bases between. The CDR3 region is CSVVVSGRSTDTQYF. In DNA form, the CDR3 reads TGCAGCGTTGTCGTCTCAGGGAGGAGTACAGATACGCAGTATTTT.

The chain combines TRBV20-1 with TRBJ2-7; 11 bases map to TRBD2. This CDR3 region has 13 residues. Looked up from germline, CDR1 is DFQATT and CDR2 is SNEGSKA (reference sequence). The junction had 2 bases not matched to a gene; V was cut back by 5 bases and J by 2 bases. The CDR3 loop is CSAGTSGAYEQYF. CDR3 DNA sequence: TGCAGTGCTGGGACTAGCGGTGCCTACGAGCAGTACTTC.

This clonotype was detected a few times. The chain carries TRBV5-1 and TRBJ1-1; D gene uncertain. The length of the CDR3 is 14 residues. Germline CDR1 is SGHRS and CDR2 is YFSETQ. Trimming cost V 2 bases and J 1 base, with 9 bases left between them. The CDR3 protein is CASSFRLGNTEAFF. As DNA, the CDR3 is TGCGCCAGCAGCTTTCGGTTGGGGAACACTGAAGCTTTCTTT.

This clonotype has at least ten counts. CDR3 region: CASSPTDSGNQPQHF. The CDR3 DNA reads as TGTGCCAGCAGCCCGACAGACTCTGGCAATCAGCCCCAGCATTTT. The chain joins TRBV7-9 to TRBJ1-5; D is possibly TRBD1 (5 bases). The germline gives CDR1 SEHNR, CDR2 FQNEAQ (reference sequence). Trimming pared 5 bases from V and 2 bases from J, leaving 13 bases between. The CDR3 extends over 15 amino acids.

The table lists this clonotype with a few counts. V is TRBV20-1 and J is TRBJ2-1; no clear D. Trimming shortened V by 5 bases and J by 8 bases, and 10 bases separated the two germline ends. Germline CDR1 reads DFQATT; CDR2 reads SNEGSKA (reference sequence). The CDR3 sequence is 11 residues long. CDR3 protein: CSAVLRDEQFF. DNA of the CDR3: TGCAGTGCTGTTCTACGGGATGAGCAGTTCTTC.

This clonotype has more than one count but fewer than ten. The chain uses TRBV7-3 and TRBJ2-2; 7 bases agree with TRBD1. The CDR3 consists of 16 residues. V gave up 6 bases and J gave up 2 bases; unmatched junction bases: 9. Per germline, CDR1 SGHTA and CDR2 FQGTGA. This CDR3 is CASSPPGQSNTGELFF. The CDR3 coding sequence is TGTGCCAGCAGTCCTCCGGGACAGAGTAACACCGGGGAGCTGTTTTTT.

There are a few counts of this clonotype. The V call is TRBV3-1, the J call TRBJ2-7; the match to TRBD2 covers 8 bases. This CDR3 contains 13 residues. The germline gives CDR1 LGHDT, CDR2 YNNKEL (reference sequence). V trimming: 1 base; J trimming: 5 bases; junction bases outside the gene matches: 1. The CDR3 region is CASSQGAGDEQYF. In DNA form, the CDR3 reads TGTGCCAGCAGCCAAGGAGCGGGAGACGAGCAGTACTTC.

The chain joins TRBV5-1 to TRBJ2-7, with 9 bases lining up with TRBD1. The trim removed 4 bases at V and 5 bases at J, leaving 7 bases unmatched. The CDR3 length is 14 residues. Germline V CDR1 and CDR2: SGHRS, YFSETQ. In DNA, the CDR3 is TGCGCCAGCAGCAGCGGACAGGGGCCTCACGAGCAGTACTTC. It translates to CASSSGQGPHEQYF.

The table lists this clonotype with many counts. The gene calls are TRBV7-6 and TRBJ2-3, with D hard to call. V was shortened by 2 bases and J by 5 bases, with 11 bases between the two germline ends. Germline CDR1 and CDR2: SGHVS and FNYEAQ. The CDR3 consists of 14 residues. Here the CDR3 reads CASSLSGAEDTQYF. Written as DNA, the CDR3 is TGTGCCAGCAGCTTATCTGGCGCCGAAGATACGCAGTATTTT.

This chain joins TRBV30 and TRBJ2-2; 7 positions match TRBD1. The CDR3 is 13 amino acids. Losses at the gene ends were 6 bases for V and 1 base for J; bases not matched to a gene: 2. CDR1 GTSNPN and CDR2 SVGIG come from the germline V gene (reference sequence). The CDR3 sequence is CACRQGNTGELFF. The CDR3 nucleotides read TGTGCCTGTAGACAGGGGAACACCGGGGAGCTGTTTTTT.

This clonotype was counted only a few times. This chain connects TRBV24-1 to TRBJ2-3; 7 bases line up with TRBD2. Germline trimming cut 5 bases from V and 4 bases from J; bases unmatched to any gene: 5. The germline CDR1 and CDR2 sequences are KGHDR and SFDVKD. The CDR3 has 14 amino acids. In DNA form, the CDR3 reads TGTGCCACCAGTGTCCAGGGAGGGTCAGATACGCAGTATTTT. Translation gives CATSVQGGSDTQYF.

This clonotype was seen ten or more times. This chain uses TRBV11-2 with TRBJ2-5; D is perhaps TRBD2 (5 bases). CDR3 size: 13 residues. Germline-derived CDR1 and CDR2 are SGHAT and FQNNGV. The V and J ends lost 3 bases and 5 bases respectively, with 10 bases between them. The CDR3 nucleotides read TGTGCCAGCAGCTTTGGACTCAGGGAGACCCAGTACTTC. Its translation: CASSFGLRETQYF.